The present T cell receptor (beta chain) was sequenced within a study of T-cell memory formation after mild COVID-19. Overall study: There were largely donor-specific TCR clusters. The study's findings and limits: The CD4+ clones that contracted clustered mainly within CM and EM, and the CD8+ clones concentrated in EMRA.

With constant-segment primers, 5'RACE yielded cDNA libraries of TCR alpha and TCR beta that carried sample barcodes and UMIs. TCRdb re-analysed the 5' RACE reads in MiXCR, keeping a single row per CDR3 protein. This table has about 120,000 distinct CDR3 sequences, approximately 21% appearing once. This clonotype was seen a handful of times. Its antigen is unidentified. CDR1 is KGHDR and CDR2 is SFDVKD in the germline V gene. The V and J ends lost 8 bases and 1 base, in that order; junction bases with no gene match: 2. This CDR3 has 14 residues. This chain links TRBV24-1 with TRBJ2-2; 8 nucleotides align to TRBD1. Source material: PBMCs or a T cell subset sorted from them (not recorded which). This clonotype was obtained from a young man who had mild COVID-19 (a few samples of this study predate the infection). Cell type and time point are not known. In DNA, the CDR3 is TGTGCCACCATGGACAGGGAGAACACCGGGGAGCTGTTTTTT. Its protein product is CATMDRENTGELFF.